The present entry profiles one TCR beta chain with its context. These data come from a study of T cell changes during pregnancy in multiple sclerosis. Generated by immunoSEQ multiplex PCR, the TCRdb table keeps only in-frame clones and is missing some. The profile shows about 60,000 clones, about 90% of them singletons. This clonotype was obtained from a female donor in good health, enrolled as a control in a pregnancy study. The sample was peripheral blood, taken in the third trimester of pregnancy.

CDR3 coding DNA: TGCAGCGTCGCTCTAGCGAGCTCCTACAATGAGCAGTTCTTC. Translation: CSVALASSYNEQFF. The V and J genes are TRBV29-1 and TRBJ2-1; maybe TRBD2 (6 bases). V dropped 6 bases and J dropped 0 bases, with 12 bases sitting between them. Germline V gene sequence: CDR1 SQVTM, CDR2 ANQGSEA. CDR3 size: 14 residues.